This TCR beta chain came from a study of blood T cell repertoires in COVID-19. Overall study: Collection of acute and convalescent COVID-19 samples took place in the United States, Italy and Spain. In each case, the material was cDNA or gDNA derived from T cells, B-cell-depleted T cells, or PBMCs.

Original data processing: Using reference gene primer amplification, nucleated cell counts were estimated. Clones were sequenced by immunoSEQ multiplex PCR, and TCRdb holds only the in-frame ones, with some missing. Clonal size and the V and J genes are those of that table, whereas D and trimming came from the DNA. Here the sample spans some 150,000 clones, less than 95% being singletons. CDR3 length: 17 amino acids. V dropped 5 bases and J dropped 4 bases, with 20 bases sitting between them. From germline, CDR1 is SEHNR and CDR2 FQNEAQ (reference sequence). Sequences were obtained from peripheral blood. The source of this sequence is a man aged 45 to 65 with acute or convalescent COVID-19. This chain joins TRBV7-9 and TRBJ1-4; no clear D gene. For the CDR3, the DNA is TGTGCCAGCAGCCCCGGGGTTGGGGAACTGGGTAATGAAAAACTGTTTTTT. This codes for CASSPGVGELGNEKLFF. Full variable domain (rest looked up from reference TRBV7-9 and TRBJ1-4): DTGVSQNPRHKITKRGQNVTFRCDPISEHNRLYWYRQTLGQGPEFLTYFQNEAQLEKSRLLSDRFSAERPKGSFSTLEIQRTEQGDSAMYLCASSPGVGELGNEKLFFGSGTQLSVL.